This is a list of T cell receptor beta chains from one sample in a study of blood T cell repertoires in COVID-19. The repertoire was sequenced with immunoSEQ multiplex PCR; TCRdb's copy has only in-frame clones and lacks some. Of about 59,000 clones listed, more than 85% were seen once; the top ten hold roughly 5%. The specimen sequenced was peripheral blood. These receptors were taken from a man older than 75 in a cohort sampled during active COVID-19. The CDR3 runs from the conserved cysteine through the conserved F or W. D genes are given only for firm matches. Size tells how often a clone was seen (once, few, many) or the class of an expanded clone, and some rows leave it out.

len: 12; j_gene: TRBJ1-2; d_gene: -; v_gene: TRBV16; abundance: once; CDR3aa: CASSQEAYGYTF; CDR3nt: TGTGCCAGCAGCCAAGAGGCATATGGCTACACCTTC
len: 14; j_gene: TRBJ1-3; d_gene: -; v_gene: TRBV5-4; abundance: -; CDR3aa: CAMGLRSSGNTIYF; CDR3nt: TGTGCCATGGGACTACGGAGCTCTGGAAACACCATATATTTT
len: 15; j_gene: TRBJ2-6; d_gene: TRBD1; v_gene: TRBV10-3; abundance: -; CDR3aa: CAISDDRAGANVLTF; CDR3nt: TGTGCCATCAGTGATGACAGGGCTGGGGCCAACGTCCTGACTTTC
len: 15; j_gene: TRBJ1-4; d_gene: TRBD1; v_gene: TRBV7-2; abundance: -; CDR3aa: CASSLGQGTNEKLFF; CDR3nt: TGTGCCAGCAGCCTGGGACAGGGGACTAATGAAAAACTGTTTTTT
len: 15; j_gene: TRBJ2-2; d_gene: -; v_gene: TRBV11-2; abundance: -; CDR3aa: CASSLTRSSVGELFF; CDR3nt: TGTGCCAGCAGCTTAACACGTTCGTCCGTCGGGGAGCTGTTTTTT
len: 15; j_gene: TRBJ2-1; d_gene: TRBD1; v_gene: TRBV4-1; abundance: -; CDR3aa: CASSLDRDPYNEQFF; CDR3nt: TGCGCCAGCAGCCTCGACAGGGACCCCTACAATGAGCAGTTCTTC
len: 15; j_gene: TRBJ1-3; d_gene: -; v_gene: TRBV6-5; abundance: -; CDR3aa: CASRDTGRAGNTIYF; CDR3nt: TGTGCCAGCAGGGATACAGGGCGGGCTGGAAACACCATATATTTT
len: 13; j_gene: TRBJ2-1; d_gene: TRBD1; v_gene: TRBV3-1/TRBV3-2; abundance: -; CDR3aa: CASAPGTDNEQFF; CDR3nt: TGTGCCAGCGCCCCTGGGACAGACAATGAGCAGTTCTTC
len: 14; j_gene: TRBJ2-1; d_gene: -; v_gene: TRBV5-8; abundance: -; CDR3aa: CASSLGQKFNEQFF; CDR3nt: TGTGCCAGCAGCTTAGGACAGAAATTTAATGAGCAGTTCTTC
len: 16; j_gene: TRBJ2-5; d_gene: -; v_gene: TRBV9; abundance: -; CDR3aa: CASSGPNINREETQYF; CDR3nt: TGTGCCAGCAGCGGACCCAACATTAACAGGGAAGAGACCCAGTACTTC
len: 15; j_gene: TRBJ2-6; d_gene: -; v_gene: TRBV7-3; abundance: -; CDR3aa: CASSHGHSGANVLTF; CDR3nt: TGTGCCAGCAGCCATGGACACTCTGGGGCCAACGTCCTGACTTTC
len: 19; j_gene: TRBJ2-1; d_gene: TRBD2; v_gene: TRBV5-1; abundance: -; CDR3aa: CASSLAQLAGGLHYNEQFF; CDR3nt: TGCGCCAGCAGCTTGGCACAGCTAGCGGGGGGATTACACTACAATGAGCAGTTCTTC
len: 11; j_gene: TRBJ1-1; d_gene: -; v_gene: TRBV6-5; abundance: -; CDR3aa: CASSSGGEAFF; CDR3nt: TGTGCCAGCAGTTCAGGTGGCGAAGCTTTCTTT
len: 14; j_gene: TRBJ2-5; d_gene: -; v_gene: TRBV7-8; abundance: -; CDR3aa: CASSSGAPQETQYF; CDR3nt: TGTGCCAGCAGCTCTGGGGCTCCCCAAGAGACCCAGTACTTC
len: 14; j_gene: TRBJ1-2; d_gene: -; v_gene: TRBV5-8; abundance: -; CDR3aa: CASSFSQSNYGYTF; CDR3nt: TGTGCCAGCAGCTTCTCGCAGTCTAACTATGGCTACACCTTC
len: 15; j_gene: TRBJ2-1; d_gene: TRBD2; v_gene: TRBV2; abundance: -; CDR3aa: CASSLSGSFSPEQFF; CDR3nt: TGTGCCAGCAGTCTTAGCGGGAGTTTCTCCCCTGAGCAGTTCTTC
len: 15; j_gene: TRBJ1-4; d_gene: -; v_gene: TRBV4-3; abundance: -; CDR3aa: CASSQGQNYNEKLFF; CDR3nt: TGCGCCAGCAGCCAAGGGCAGAATTATAATGAAAAACTGTTTTTT
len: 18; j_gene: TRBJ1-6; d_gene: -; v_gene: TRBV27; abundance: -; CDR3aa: CASSLIAGVSTYNSPLHF; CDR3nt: TGTGCCAGCAGTTTAATAGCAGGGGTATCAACCTATAATTCACCCCTCCACTTT
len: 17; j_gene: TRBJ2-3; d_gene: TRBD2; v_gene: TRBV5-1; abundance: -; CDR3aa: CASSPGLAGGSQDTQYF; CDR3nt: TGCGCCAGCAGCCCGGGACTAGCGGGGGGGTCTCAAGATACGCAGTATTTT
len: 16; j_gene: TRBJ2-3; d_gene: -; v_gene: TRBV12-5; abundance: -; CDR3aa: CASGLRSGVDTDTQYF; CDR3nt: TGTGCTAGTGGTTTGCGTTCAGGGGTAGACACAGATACGCAGTATTTT
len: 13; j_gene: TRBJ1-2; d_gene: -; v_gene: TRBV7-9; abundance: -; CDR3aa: CASSRTADYGYTF; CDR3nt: TGTGCCAGCAGCCGGACAGCTGACTATGGCTACACCTTC
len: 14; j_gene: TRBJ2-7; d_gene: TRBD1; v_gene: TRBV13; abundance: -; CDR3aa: CASSLGRGLVEQYF; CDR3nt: TGTGCCAGCAGCTTAGGCAGGGGGCTTGTCGAGCAGTACTTC
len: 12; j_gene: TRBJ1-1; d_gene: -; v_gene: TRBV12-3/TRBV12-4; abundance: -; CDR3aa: CASRGGDTEAFF; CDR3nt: TGTGCCAGCAGGGGAGGGGACACTGAAGCTTTCTTT
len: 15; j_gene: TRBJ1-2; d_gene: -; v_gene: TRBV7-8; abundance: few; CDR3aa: CASSLEVGSGYGYTF; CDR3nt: TGTGCCAGCAGCTTAGAGGTTGGGAGTGGCTATGGCTACACCTTC
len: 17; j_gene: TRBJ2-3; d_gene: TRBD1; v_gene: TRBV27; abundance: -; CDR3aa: CASSARTGGVDTDTQYF; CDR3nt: TGTGCCAGCAGTGCCCGGACAGGGGGCGTGGATACAGATACGCAGTATTTT
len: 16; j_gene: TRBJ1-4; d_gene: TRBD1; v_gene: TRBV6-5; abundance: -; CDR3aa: CASSYAPGGVSGKLFF; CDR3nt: TGTGCCAGCAGTTACGCCCCAGGGGGCGTAAGTGGAAAACTGTTTTTT
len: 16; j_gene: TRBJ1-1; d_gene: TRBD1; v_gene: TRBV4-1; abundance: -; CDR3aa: CASSQDWTGTNTEAFF; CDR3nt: TGCGCCAGCAGCCAAGACTGGACAGGCACGAACACTGAAGCTTTCTTT
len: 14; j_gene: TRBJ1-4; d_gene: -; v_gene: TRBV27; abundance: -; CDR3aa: CASSFRGTNEKLFF; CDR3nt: TGTGCCAGCAGTTTCAGGGGTACTAATGAAAAACTGTTTTTT
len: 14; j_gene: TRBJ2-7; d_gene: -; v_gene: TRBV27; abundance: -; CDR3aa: CASSLTVPTYEQYF; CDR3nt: TGTGCCAGCAGCTTAACGGTACCGACCTACGAGCAGTACTTC
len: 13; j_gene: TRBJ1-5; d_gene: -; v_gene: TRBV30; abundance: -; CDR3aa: CALNLGGNQPQHF; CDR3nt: TGTGCCTTAAACCTCGGGGGCAATCAGCCCCAGCATTTT
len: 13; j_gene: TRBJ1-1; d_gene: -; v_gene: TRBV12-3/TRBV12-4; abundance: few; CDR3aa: CASRRNGGTEAFF; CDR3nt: TGTGCCAGCAGACGTAACGGGGGCACTGAAGCTTTCTTT
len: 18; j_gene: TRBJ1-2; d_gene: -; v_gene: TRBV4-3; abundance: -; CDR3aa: CASSQEAIGGRRNYGYTF; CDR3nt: TGCGCCAGCAGCCAAGAGGCTATAGGGGGACGGAGAAACTATGGCTACACCTTC
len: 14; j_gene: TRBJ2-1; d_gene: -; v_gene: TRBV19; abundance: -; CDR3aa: CASNPGASYNEQFF; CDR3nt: TGTGCCAGTAATCCAGGGGCCAGCTACAATGAGCAGTTCTTC
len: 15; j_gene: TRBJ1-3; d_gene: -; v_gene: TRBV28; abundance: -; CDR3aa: CASTTAVVTGNTIYF; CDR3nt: TGTGCCAGCACCACGGCGGTCGTCACTGGAAACACCATATATTTT
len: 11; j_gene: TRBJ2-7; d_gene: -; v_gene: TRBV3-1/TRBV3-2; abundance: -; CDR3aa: CASSATYEQYF; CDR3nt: TGTGCCAGCAGTGCTACCTACGAGCAGTACTTC
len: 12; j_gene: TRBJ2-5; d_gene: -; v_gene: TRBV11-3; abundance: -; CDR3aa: CPTRTVQETQYF; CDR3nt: TGTCCCACCAGGACAGTCCAAGAGACCCAGTACTTC
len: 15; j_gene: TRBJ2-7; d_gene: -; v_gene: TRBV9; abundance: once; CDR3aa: CASSVGSGSSYEQYF; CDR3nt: TGTGCCAGCAGCGTAGGTTCAGGAAGCTCCTACGAGCAGTACTTC
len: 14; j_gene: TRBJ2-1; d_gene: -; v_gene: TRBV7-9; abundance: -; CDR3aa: CASSLAGVYNEQFF; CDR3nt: TGTGCCAGCAGCTTAGCGGGAGTCTACAATGAGCAGTTCTTC
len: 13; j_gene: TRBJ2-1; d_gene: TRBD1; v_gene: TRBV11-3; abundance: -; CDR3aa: CASSLDRVNEQFF; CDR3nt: TGTGCCAGCAGCCTCGACAGGGTCAATGAGCAGTTCTTC
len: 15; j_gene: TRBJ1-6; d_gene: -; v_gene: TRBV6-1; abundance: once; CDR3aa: CASSERQPSNSPLHF; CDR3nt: TGTGCCAGCAGTGAAAGACAGCCGTCTAATTCACCCCTCCACTTT
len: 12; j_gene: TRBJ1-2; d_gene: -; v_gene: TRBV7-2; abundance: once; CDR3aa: CASSPGSYGYTF; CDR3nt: TGTGCCAGCAGCCCGGGGAGCTATGGCTACACCTTC
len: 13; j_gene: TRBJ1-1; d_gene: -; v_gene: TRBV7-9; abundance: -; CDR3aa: CASSLGLKSEAFF; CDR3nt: TGTGCCAGCAGCTTAGGGCTTAAGTCTGAAGCTTTCTTT
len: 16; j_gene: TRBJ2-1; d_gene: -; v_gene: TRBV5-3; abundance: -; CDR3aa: CARSFRDIPRGNEQFF; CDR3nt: TGTGCCAGAAGCTTCAGGGACATTCCTAGAGGCAATGAGCAGTTCTTC